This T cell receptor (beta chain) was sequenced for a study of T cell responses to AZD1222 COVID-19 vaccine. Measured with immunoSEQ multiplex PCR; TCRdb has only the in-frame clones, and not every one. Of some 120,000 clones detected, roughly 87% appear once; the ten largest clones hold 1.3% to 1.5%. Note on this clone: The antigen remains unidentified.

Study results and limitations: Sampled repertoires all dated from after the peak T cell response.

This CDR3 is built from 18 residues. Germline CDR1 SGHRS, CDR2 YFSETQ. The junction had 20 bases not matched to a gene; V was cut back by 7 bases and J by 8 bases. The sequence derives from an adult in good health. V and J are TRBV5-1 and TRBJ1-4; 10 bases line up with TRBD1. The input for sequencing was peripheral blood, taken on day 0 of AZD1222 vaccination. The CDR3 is CASGPGTGVFGTSEKLFF. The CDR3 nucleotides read TGCGCCAGCGGACCGGGGACAGGGGTTTTCGGAACGTCGGAAAAACTGTTTTTT.